This entry lists 22 T cell receptor beta chains sequenced from one sample in a study of post-analysis software for immune sequencing data. Whole-study results and caveats: In patients, five TRBV segments were more frequent than in controls, with TRBV5-6, TRBV5-1 and TRBV20-1 among them.

Their antigen targets remain unknown. Unique-molecular-identifier-tagged TCR beta cDNA libraries were used. MiXCR, applied by TCRdb to the PCR reads, yields one record per CDR3 protein. The table lists roughly 400,000 distinct CDR3 sequences, less than 40% of them singletons. Specimen: blood. The origin of the receptors is a girl aged 2-10 years with multiple sclerosis.

The chain joins TRBV12-3 or TRBV12-4 to TRBJ1-5; tentative D call: TRBD1 (6 bases). This CDR3 region has 14 residues. V was trimmed by 4 bases and J by 7 bases, leaving 14 bases between them. The chain's CDR3 is CASSSRQEPQPQHF. The DNA of the CDR3 is TGTGCCAGCAGTTCCCGACAGGAGCCACAGCCCCAGCATTTT.

The rearrangement uses TRBV6-6 and TRBJ2-1, with unresolved D. Between the trimmed V and J ends, which lost 0 bases and 4 bases, there was a span of 4 bases. CDR3 length equals 13 residues. From germline, CDR1 is MNHNY and CDR2 SVGAGI (reference sequence). The CDR3 region is CASSYSTYNEQFF. The DNA of the CDR3 is TGTGCCAGCAGTTACTCAACGTACAATGAGCAGTTCTTC.

This clonotype came up a few times. The chain carries TRBV7-9 and TRBJ2-3; D is possibly TRBD1 (5 bases). The CDR3 spans 16 residues. Germline loops: CDR1 SEHNR, CDR2 FQNEAQ (reference sequence). The V end was cut by 4 bases, the J end by 2 bases, with 16 bases between. This CDR3 reads CASSYRWLGPTDTQYF. The CDR3 nucleotides are TGTGCCAGCAGCTACAGGTGGCTGGGGCCCACAGATACGCAGTATTTT.

CDR3 amino acids: CASSRRGGNTEAFF. The CDR3 DNA reads TGCGCCAGCAGCCGAAGGGGCGGGAACACTGAAGCTTTCTTT. The chain combines TRBV5-1 with TRBJ1-1, with D perhaps TRBD1 (5 bases). The CDR3 covers 14 residues. Germline V CDR1 and CDR2: SGHRS, YFSETQ. The V end was cut by 4 bases, the J end by 1 base, with 11 bases between.

In this sample, this clonotype turned up a few times. The genes are TRBV7-9 and TRBJ1-2; possible D gene TRBD1, 6 bases. The germline V and J ends were trimmed by 2 bases and 8 bases, with 15 bases remaining between them. Germline V CDR1 and CDR2: SEHNR, FQNEAQ (reference sequence). This CDR3 region has 14 residues. The CDR3 sequence: CASSLISSGGGYTF. For the CDR3, the DNA is TGTGCCAGCAGCTTAATATCCTCGGGGGGCGGCTACACCTTC.

Here the CDR3 reads CASSIPTVLYSGANVLTF. CDR3 sequence (DNA): TGTGCCAGCAGTATCCCAACAGTACTGTACTCCGGGGCCAACGTCCTGACTTTC. The chain employs TRBV6-1 and TRBJ2-6; D is undetermined. Trimming stripped 5 bases from V and 4 bases from J, with 21 bases between. The CDR3 runs to 18 residues. Germline assignment: CDR1 MNHNS and CDR2 SASEGT.

The chain recombines TRBV12-3 or TRBV12-4 with TRBJ2-2; TRBD2 agrees at 7 bases. Trimming took 4 bases from V and 8 from J; bases not matched to a gene: 13. The CDR3 extends over 16 amino acids. CDR3 protein: CASSSWASGPPGELFF. The CDR3 DNA sequence: TGTGCCAGCAGTTCTTGGGCTAGCGGTCCCCCAGGGGAGCTGTTTTTT.

In its sample, this clonotype was seen a few times. The chain carries TRBV28 and TRBJ2-5; D ambiguous. The CDR3 runs 12 residues. CDR1 and CDR2 (germline): MDHEN, SYDVKM. V dropped 10 bases and J dropped 1 base, with 10 bases sitting between them. The CDR3 region is CATDRFQETQYF. Written as DNA, the CDR3 is TGTGCCACTGACCGTTTCCAAGAGACCCAGTACTTC. The variable domain in full, completed from reference TRBV28 and TRBJ2-5, reads DVKVTQSSRYLVKRTGEKVFLECVQDMDHENMFWYRQDPGLGLRLIYFSYDVKMKEKGDIPEGYSVSREKKERFSLILESASTNQTSMYLCATDRFQETQYFGPGTRLLVL.

This clonotype was observed a handful of times. The V and J genes are TRBV6-6 and TRBJ2-3, with 11 bases fitting TRBD2. Germline V lookup: CDR1 MNHNY, CDR2 SVGAGI (reference sequence). After removal of 2 bases from V and 3 bases from J, the junction contained 4 bases not matched to a gene. This CDR3 region has 16 residues. This chain's CDR3 is CASSYRLAGGTDTQYF. CDR3 nucleotide sequence: TGTGCCAGCAGTTACAGGCTAGCGGGGGGAACAGATACGCAGTATTTT.

The chain is built from TRBV10-3 and TRBJ2-1, with D perhaps TRBD2 (5 bases). CDR3 length: 12 amino acids. The germline V gene has CDR1 ENHRY and CDR2 SYGVKD. Trimming shortened V by 8 bases and J by 7 bases, and 12 bases separated the two germline ends. CDR3 DNA: TGTGCCATCCTCAGGAGGCAGAATGAGCAGTTCTTC. Amino acid sequence: CAILRRQNEQFF.

The rearrangement links TRBV28 to TRBJ2-1; D possibly corresponds to TRBD2 (6 bases). The ends were cut back, 3 bases at V and 4 bases at J, with 13 bases in the middle. The CDR3 totals 15 residues. CDR1 MDHEN and CDR2 SYDVKM come from the germline V gene. The CDR3 bases are TGTGCCAGCAGTTTGGGCGGGAAGAAATACAATGAGCAGTTCTTC. It specifies CASSLGGKKYNEQFF.

The chain links TRBV19 to TRBJ1-4; D may be TRBD1 (6 bases). CDR1 LNHDA and CDR2 SQIVND come from the germline V gene (reference sequence). Trimming pared 5 bases from V and 0 bases from J, leaving 13 bases between. The CDR3 runs to 16 residues. CDR3 in amino acids: CASSVRTEATNEKLFF. In DNA, the CDR3 is TGTGCCAGTAGTGTTCGGACAGAAGCAACTAATGAAAAACTGTTTTTT.

This rearrangement joins TRBV20-1 to TRBJ2-4, with TRBD2 matching 10 bases. CDR1 DFQATT and CDR2 SNEGSKA come from the germline V gene (reference sequence). V lost 1 base, J lost 4 bases, and 7 bases stayed unmatched. This CDR3 spans 16 amino acids. The CDR3 coding sequence is TGCAGTGCTAGAGCCCCGGGACTAGCGACGAAAAACATTCAGTACTTC. It is translated as CSARAPGLATKNIQYF.

The V call is TRBV28, the J call TRBJ2-5; 12 nucleotides agree with TRBD2. From germline, CDR1 is MDHEN and CDR2 SYDVKM. The trim removed 3 bases at V and 5 bases at J, leaving 7 bases unmatched. This CDR3 region has 16 residues. The CDR3 bases are TGTGCCAGCAGTTTTCCGACTAGCGGGAGTGGGGAGACCCAGTACTTC. Protein product: CASSFPTSGSGETQYF.

This clonotype has just a few counts. V gene TRBV9 combines with J gene TRBJ1-5, with D possibly matching TRBD1 (5 bases). The V end lost 9 bases, the J end lost 0 bases, and 19 bases lay between the germline ends. CDR3 length: 16 amino acids. CDR1 and CDR2 from the germline V gene are SGDLS and YYNGEE. The CDR3 nucleotides read TGTGCCACCACGGACAAGGGGAGGTATAGCAATCAGCCCCAGCATTTT. This sequence encodes CATTDKGRYSNQPQHF.

This rearrangement joins TRBV29-1 to TRBJ2-3; D possibly uses TRBD1 or TRBD2 (5 bases each). CDR1 and CDR2 from the germline V gene are SQVTM and ANQGSEA. Trimming removed 3 bases from V and 5 bases from J, with 18 bases in between. This CDR3 has 15 amino acids. CDR3 DNA: TGCAGCGTTGATGGGACGTTAGTAAGAAGAGATACGCAGTATTTT. Protein product: CSVDGTLVRRDTQYF.

This chain uses TRBV2 with TRBJ1-1; no clear D. Trimming stripped 3 bases from V and 4 bases from J, with 9 bases between. Germline V gives CDR1 SNHLY, CDR2 FYNNEI. The CDR3 extends over 13 amino acids. The CDR3 nucleotides are TGTGCCAGCAGTGAGTTCCCTGGCACTGAAGCTTTCTTT. It is translated as CASSEFPGTEAFF.

The genes are TRBV5-1 and TRBJ2-7; D is unresolved. The V and J ends lost 3 bases and 3 bases respectively, with 13 bases between them. Germline V gene data show CDR1 as SGHRS and CDR2 as YFSETQ. This CDR3 has 14 residues. The CDR3 sequence is CASSSASPIYEQYF. The CDR3 nucleotides are TGCGCCAGCAGCTCGGCCTCGCCGATCTACGAGCAGTACTTC. Full variable domain (rest looked up from reference TRBV5-1 and TRBJ2-7): KAGVTQTPRYLIKTRGQQVTLSCSPISGHRSVSWYQQTPGQGLQFLFEYFSETQRNKGNFPGRFSGRQFSNSRSEMNVSTLELGDSALYLCASSSASPIYEQYFGPGTRLTVT.

A few counts support this clonotype. The chain uses TRBV12-3 or TRBV12-4 and TRBJ1-1; the D gene is possibly TRBD1 (5 bases). This CDR3 has 14 residues. V was shortened by 3 bases and J by 1 base, with 9 bases between the two germline ends. The CDR3 spells CASSLGDSNTEAFF. The CDR3 DNA reads TGTGCCAGCAGTTTGGGGGACTCGAACACTGAAGCTTTCTTT.

The genes are TRBV19 and TRBJ2-2, with 7 bases that match TRBD2. The V gene end was trimmed by 5 bases and the J gene end by 7 bases; junction bases not matched to a gene: 10. Germline CDR1 is LNHDA and CDR2 is SQIVND (reference sequence). The CDR3 contains 15 residues. The CDR3 loop is CASSPTSVLVGELFF. The CDR3 nucleotides read TGTGCCAGTAGTCCTACTAGCGTTCTTGTCGGGGAGCTGTTTTTT.

This clonotype turned up a few times. The rearrangement uses TRBV5-1 and TRBJ2-6, with D possibly TRBD1 on 6 matching bases. The CDR3 runs to 19 residues. From germline, CDR1 is SGHRS and CDR2 YFSETQ. Trimming removed 2 bases at V and 4 bases at J, with 22 bases between. The CDR3 loop is CASSFTPGAPSRGANVLTF. Written as DNA, the CDR3 is TGCGCCAGCAGCTTCACCCCAGGGGCCCCCAGTCGGGGGGCCAACGTCCTGACTTTC.

The chain has TRBV4-3 and TRBJ2-7; TRBD2 matches at 8 bases. Per germline, CDR1 LGHNA and CDR2 YSLEER. CDR3 length: 19 residues. V gave up 0 bases and J gave up 2 bases; unmatched junction bases: 15. The CDR3 bases are TGCGCCAGCAGCCAAGACTCCCCTAGCGGGTCAGTCGGCGCCTACGAGCAGTACTTC. It encodes CASSQDSPSGSVGAYEQYF.